These T cell receptor beta chains were read from a single sample in a study of blood T cell repertoires in COVID-19. Profiling relied on immunoSEQ multiplex PCR, and the TCRdb table lists in-frame clones only, not all of them. The sample lists roughly 99,000 clones, over 70% occurring once. The sample was peripheral blood. Receptors originate from a woman older than 75 with acute or convalescent COVID-19. The CDR3 runs from the conserved cysteine through the conserved F or W. The D gene is left open where the match is weak. Clone size is not always given. Where it is, it says once, few, many or a class for expanded clones.

J: TRBJ2-2
D: TRBD2
V: TRBV24-1
size: -
CDR3: CATSDFGGGSNTGELFF
DNA: TGTGCCACCAGTGATTTTGGCGGGGGGTCTAACACCGGGGAGCTGTTTTTT

J: TRBJ2-3
D: TRBD2
V: TRBV14
size: -
CDR3: CASSHGTSGSHRTQYF
DNA: TGTGCCAGCAGCCACGGGACTAGCGGGTCCCACCGCACGCAGTATTTT

J: TRBJ2-5
D: TRBD1
V: TRBV19
size: -
CDR3: CASSTRQGTETQYF
DNA: TGTGCCAGTAGTACGCGACAGGGGACAGAGACCCAGTACTTC

J: TRBJ1-1
D: TRBD1
V: TRBV9
size: -
CDR3: CASSRQGQGDTEAFF
DNA: TGTGCCAGCAGCCGACAGGGACAGGGGGACACTGAAGCTTTCTTT

J: TRBJ2-1
D: TRBD1
V: TRBV9
size: few
CDR3: CASSVGQGLYNEQFF
DNA: TGTGCCAGCAGCGTTGGACAGGGCCTATACAATGAGCAGTTCTTC

J: TRBJ1-6
D: TRBD1
V: TRBV5-6
size: few
CDR3: CASSPGQGYDNSPLHF
DNA: TGTGCCAGCAGCCCGGGACAGGGGTATGATAATTCACCCCTCCACTTT

J: TRBJ1-5
D: TRBD1
V: TRBV5-6
size: -
CDR3: CASSNGQGAGQPQHF
DNA: TGTGCCAGCAGCAACGGACAGGGGGCGGGTCAGCCCCAGCATTTT

J: TRBJ2-2
D: TRBD2
V: TRBV11-2
size: once
CDR3: CASSFHSGGDTGELFF
DNA: TGTGCCAGCAGTTTTCATAGCGGGGGGGACACCGGGGAGCTGTTTTTT

J: TRBJ1-4
D: -
V: TRBV28
size: few
CDR3: CASSLGQGWEKLFF
DNA: TGTGCCAGCAGTTTAGGCCAGGGCTGGGAAAAACTGTTTTTT

J: TRBJ2-1
D: TRBD2
V: TRBV4-1
size: -
CDR3: CASSHSLAGVSNEQFF
DNA: TGCGCCAGCAGCCATTCGTTGGCGGGGGTTAGCAATGAGCAGTTCTTC

J: TRBJ1-6
D: TRBD1
V: TRBV2
size: -
CDR3: CASSPGQGYNSPLHF
DNA: TGTGCCAGCAGTCCTGGACAGGGATATAATTCACCCCTCCACTTT

J: TRBJ1-6
D: -
V: TRBV27
size: -
CDR3: CASRQIQGIVTPLHF
DNA: TGTGCCAGCAGACAGATTCAGGGGATAGTGACACCCCTCCACTTT

J: TRBJ1-4
D: TRBD1
V: TRBV6-1
size: -
CDR3: CASSERQGGREKLFF
DNA: TGTGCCAGCAGTGAACGACAGGGGGGACGGGAAAAACTGTTTTTT

J: TRBJ2-7
D: TRBD1
V: TRBV3-1/TRBV3-2
size: -
CDR3: CASSLNRDRGLTEQYF
DNA: TGTGCCAGCAGCCTCAATCGGGACAGGGGGCTCACGGAGCAGTACTTC

J: TRBJ1-5
D: TRBD1
V: TRBV28
size: -
CDR3: CASSPSTGNSNQPQHF
DNA: TGTGCCAGCAGTCCTTCGACAGGGAATAGCAATCAGCCCCAGCATTTT

J: TRBJ2-2
D: -
V: TRBV5-5
size: few
CDR3: CASSLWAGTGELFF
DNA: TGTGCCAGCAGCTTGTGGGCAGGAACCGGGGAGCTGTTTTTT

J: TRBJ2-1
D: TRBD1
V: TRBV7-9
size: -
CDR3: CASSAYGTGPYNEQFF
DNA: TGTGCCAGCAGCGCATACGGGACAGGGCCCTACAATGAGCAGTTCTTC

J: TRBJ1-2
D: TRBD1
V: TRBV7-9
size: -
CDR3: CASSHDRGNGYTF
DNA: TGTGCCAGCAGCCACGACAGGGGAAATGGCTACACCTTC

J: TRBJ2-5
D: TRBD1
V: TRBV7-9
size: -
CDR3: CASSLGQGLGETQYF
DNA: TGTGCCAGCAGCTTAGGACAGGGCCTTGGAGAGACCCAGTACTTC

J: TRBJ1-2
D: -
V: TRBV5-1
size: -
CDR3: CASSPNQGSNYGYTF
DNA: TGCGCCAGCAGCCCGAATCAGGGGTCTAACTATGGCTACACCTTC

J: TRBJ1-2
D: TRBD1
V: TRBV4-2
size: -
CDR3: CASSQFQGDFAGGYTF
DNA: TGTGCCAGCAGCCAATTTCAGGGGGATTTCGCGGGGGGCTACACCTTC

J: TRBJ2-2
D: TRBD2
V: TRBV10-3
size: once
CDR3: CAISHGRTSGGAKNTGELFF
DNA: TGTGCCATCAGTCACGGAAGGACTAGCGGGGGGGCCAAAAACACCGGGGAGCTGTTTTTT

J: TRBJ1-2
D: TRBD1
V: TRBV29-1
size: -
CDR3: CSVGQGAGGYTF
DNA: TGCAGCGTCGGACAGGGAGCAGGCGGCTACACCTTC

J: TRBJ2-7
D: -
V: TRBV28
size: few
CDR3: CASSLVYFSGNYEQYF
DNA: TGTGCCAGCAGTTTAGTGTATTTTAGCGGCAACTACGAGCAGTACTTC

J: TRBJ2-2
D: -
V: TRBV14
size: -
CDR3: CASSQQGAGELFF
DNA: TGTGCCAGCAGCCAGCAGGGTGCCGGGGAGCTGTTTTTT

J: TRBJ1-2
D: TRBD1
V: TRBV13
size: once
CDR3: CASSTQTGVGYGYTF
DNA: TGTGCCAGCAGCACTCAGACAGGGGTGGGGTATGGCTACACCTTC

J: TRBJ2-5
D: TRBD2
V: TRBV5-8
size: -
CDR3: CASSFAGGRQETQYF
DNA: TGTGCCAGCAGCTTCGCGGGGGGACGGCAAGAGACCCAGTACTTC

J: TRBJ1-1
D: TRBD1
V: TRBV6-4
size: -
CDR3: CASYGTGGLRGAVSEAFF
DNA: TGTGCCAGCTATGGCACAGGGGGCCTTAGGGGTGCGGTGTCTGAAGCTTTCTTT

J: TRBJ1-1
D: -
V: TRBV6-6
size: few
CDR3: CASSYSLYNTEAFF
DNA: TGTGCCAGCAGTTACTCGTTGTATAACACTGAAGCTTTCTTT